This T cell receptor beta chain originates from a study of post-analysis software for immune sequencing data (dated by TCRdb to between 2015 and 2017). General notes on the study: Recorded disease courses included relapsing-remitting, secondary progressive and progressive-relapsing multiple sclerosis, with some patients lacking subtype annotation. The patient repertoires were compared against about a dozen previously published healthy control repertoires obtained from donors aged about 6 to 28 years. A subset of samples was prepared in parallel using single-end sample barcoding, then pooled and co-amplified after Illumina adapter ligation.

The library was made by PCR. Sequencing was carried out with an Illumina HiSeq 2500. To reduce PCR and sequencing biases, unique molecular identifiers were built into the TCR beta cDNA libraries. Roughly 500,000 cDNA molecules were obtained per 1 to 10 million input T cells, so each molecule approximated one T cell. The patient libraries were prepared and sequenced using the same protocol as the earlier healthy control dataset. Samples belonging to the same batch were prepared together, multiplexed and sequenced on a shared HiSeq lane. As for the authors' bioinformatics: Raw barcoded reads were processed with MIGEC, and single-read molecular identifier groups were discarded before consensus assembly and CDR3 extraction. Clonotype tables were post-analysed with VDJtools, normalizing diversity by down-sampling all datasets to the smallest sample size. To correct batch-related cross-sample contamination, repertoire overlap clustering matched CDR3 amino acid sequences but not nucleotide sequences. The raw public data were reprocessed by TCRdb itself: fastp quality trimming at Q25, MiXCR clonotype calling, in-frame beta chains only. Each record represents a unique CDR3 protein, reported with the most common genes and DNA among its rows. Clone size and V and J calls follow TCRdb, not the original study. This sample comprises 750,000 to 950,000 distinct CDR3 sequences, around 53% of them detected only once. 4.6% of the sample belongs to the ten largest clones.

General findings and caveats noted by the study authors: Normalized Chao1 diversity was significantly lower in multiple sclerosis patients than controls, suggesting substantial peripheral T-cell clonal expansion. Direct clustering with F measure revealed strong co-clustering of samples prepared in the same batch, which led to a batch-effect correction. The multiple sclerosis patient group was slightly younger than the control group.

TCR beta repertoires were profiled from peripheral blood of about a dozen young patients with multiple sclerosis to demonstrate the VDJtools post-analysis software. The patients with multiple sclerosis were children and adolescents between about 6 and 15 years of age. This clonotype was detected only a few times. The antigen it binds to is not known. It has no much larger one-base neighbor in the sample; base qualities were not kept. Sequencing was performed on blood. The sequence was obtained from a girl aged 10-17 years with multiple sclerosis.

Here is the DNA: TGTGCCAGCAGCGCGGGACTCGATTCCTACGAGCAGTACTTC. Its translation is CASSAGLDSYEQYF. The chain is assembled from TRBV9 and TRBJ2-7; a tentative D call is TRBD2 (6 bases match). From the cysteine through the phenylalanine, the CDR3 covers 14 amino acids. Just CDR3 DNA is preserved here, 42 bases in frame from base 1. V was cut back by 3 bases and J by 1 base, leaving a gap of 11 bases between them. The germline V gene yields SGDLS for CDR1 and YYNGEE for CDR2.